This T cell receptor (beta chain) comes out of a study of shared clonotypes between healthy human individuals. Findings and caveats of the study: Relative to memory subsets, naive subsets generally showed larger estimated richness. Sampling involved blood alone; tissue repertoires likely differ.

Clones were read by immunoSEQ multiplex PCR, and TCRdb kept only the in-frame ones, dropping some. The table lists fewer than 2.5 million clones, under 95% of them singletons. This CDR3 is built from 13 residues. Trimming removed 5 bases at V and 4 bases at J, with 10 bases between. CDR1 SGHTA and CDR2 FQGNSA come from the germline V gene. This clone appeared a single time. Its cognate antigen is unknown. This TCR was sampled from a man younger than 30 in good health. Some clones in this sample may be carry-over from other donors' samples. The material sequenced was naive CD4+ T cells from PBMCs. Subset specified: CD45RA+ positively selected. V usage is TRBV7-2 and J usage is TRBJ2-3; D is possibly TRBD1 or TRBD2 (5 bases each). The CDR3, as DNA: TGTGCCAGCAGCCCGTGGGGGTCAGATACGCAGTATTTT. Translation: CASSPWGSDTQYF.